The clone carrying this TCR beta chain appeared a single time. What it binds is unknown. The PCR made use of 60 Vbeta and 13 Jbeta primers. Clones were sequenced by immunoSEQ multiplex PCR, and TCRdb holds only the in-frame ones, with some missing. The sample lists 150,000 to 200,000 clones; 75% to 90% were seen once. The data belong to a study of cytomegalovirus exposure and HLA in healthy donors. The CDR3 is made up of 17 amino acids. Trimming cost V 4 bases and J 5 bases; bases outside gene matches: 9. Germline-derived CDR1 and CDR2 are LGHNA and YNFKEQ. Study-level findings and limits: A later analysis linked a missense variant in DCLRE1C to the trimming of TCR beta V and J genes. Presence/absence analyses assumed roughly uniform sequencing depth across donors, which may not hold. Among TCR beta chains of equal frequency, HLA-associated ones were more clonally expanded in a later analysis.

The chain uses TRBV4-2 and TRBJ2-5; 14 bases agree with TRBD2. This clonotype was sampled from a human donor in good health. Sequenced: PBMCs. This CDR3 reads CASSPRTSGGHLETQYF. CDR3 sequence (DNA): TGTGCCAGCAGCCCCCGGACTAGCGGGGGGCATCTGGAGACCCAGTACTTC.